This T cell receptor beta chain comes out of a study of cytomegalovirus exposure and HLA in healthy donors. Study-wide findings and caveats: Productive rates of about 90% or about 30% were seen for most TCR beta V segments in an earlier analysis.

The length of the CDR3 is 14 residues. Germline V CDR1 and CDR2: MDHEN, SYDVKM. V shed 5 bases and J 4 bases; nucleotides not matched to a gene: 7. Those who donated were healthy bone marrow donors. The PCR employed 60 Vbeta primers together with 13 Jbeta primers. The repertoire was sequenced with immunoSEQ multiplex PCR; TCRdb's copy has only in-frame clones and lacks some. Of around 130,000 clones listed, about 82% are singletons. With respect to this clone: Its antigen is still unknown.

This receptor was obtained from a boy aged 10-17 years in good health and CMV-seronegative. Material for sequencing was PBMCs. The chain joins TRBV28 to TRBJ2-7, with 8 bases that match TRBD2. The CDR3 nucleotides read TGTGCCAGCAGTGAGGGCGGGAGGCGGTACGAGCAGTACTTC. It is translated as CASSEGGRRYEQYF.